A selection of T cell receptor beta chains follows, all from one sample in a study of blood T cell repertoires in COVID-19. Generated by immunoSEQ multiplex PCR, the TCRdb table keeps only in-frame clones and is missing some. The repertoire consists of about 150,000 clones, with 78% occurring once and the leading ten covering around 5.5%. The specimen was PBMCs or T cells enriched from blood (not recorded which). The source is a woman aged 45-60 years who had recovered from COVID-19. CDR3s leave out the opening cysteine and the closing phenylalanine or tryptophan. The order of the fields is V gene, clone size, CDR3 protein. Clone size, where shown, is once, few, many, or a class for clones that have expanded.

>TRBV28|NA
ASSLTSMNTEAF
>TRBV3-1/TRBV3-2|NA
ASSQGQISNQPQH
>TRBV7-2|NA
ASSLVGGRYTEAF
>TRBV20-1|once
SAREYFST
>TRBV29-1|NA
SVDATGGRTEAF
>TRBV5-8|NA
ATSDRVGYEQY
>TRBV5-1|NA
ASSSVGQASSYNEQF
>TRBV5-1|NA
ASSLAGGTYEQY
>TRBV24-1|NA
ATSDQDRGRDEQF
>TRBV7-2|NA
ASSLQSSSGNTIY
>TRBV7-9|few
ASSLESYNSPLH
>TRBV28|NA
ASFSLRGGRETQY
>TRBV10-3|once
AISESSQNTEAF
>TRBV5-1|NA
ASSQDRAYYEQY
>TRBV24-1|once
ATSDGATVGMFFTQY
>TRBV3-1/TRBV3-2|NA
ASSQAAGEGAGSPLH
>TRBV7-9|NA
ASSSSGGNQPQH
>TRBV28|NA
ASSLGSNYGYT
>TRBV5-1|NA
ASSLGRGARFVF
>TRBV19|NA
ASSDRLVTQY
>TRBV19|NA
ASSTGESGGYT
>TRBV27|NA
ASSWARGTGYT
>TRBV6-5|NA
ASSYRQGPNQPQH
>TRBV7-9|NA
ASSGGNSNTEAF
>TRBV19|NA
ASSIREQGYNSPLH
>TRBV24-1|NA
ATSDRTGGTGELF